This TCR beta chain was captured by sequencing in a study of technical replicates of blood from a handful of donors. Losses at the gene ends were 6 bases for V and 4 bases for J; bases not matched to a gene: 0. CDR1 is SNHLY, CDR2 FYNNEI, per germline. The CDR3 runs to 12 residues. Using immunoSEQ multiplex PCR, the repertoire was profiled, and TCRdb retains in-frame clones only, with some absent. The table records more than 90,000 clones, about 95% of them present only once. The receptor was derived from a human donor in good health. The V and J genes are TRBV2 and TRBJ2-1; 7 nucleotides match TRBD2. The source material was T cells isolated from PBMCs. CDR3: CASRGGYNEQFF. CDR3 bases: TGTGCCAGCAGGGGGGGGTACAATGAGCAGTTCTTC.